Presented here are 11 T cell receptor beta chains from one specimen sequenced in a study of blood T cell repertoires in COVID-19. This table comes from immunoSEQ multiplex PCR, and its TCRdb copy is limited to in-frame clones, with some not included. The table has around 310,000 clones, approximately 89% seen once. Sequenced: PBMCs or T cells enriched from blood (not recorded which). Receptors were obtained from a man between 25 and 39 years old who had recovered from COVID-19.

The V call is TRBV28, the J call TRBJ2-7; 7 positions agree with TRBD2. V lost 3 bases, J lost 5 bases, and 7 bases stayed unmatched. Germline V lookup: CDR1 MDHEN, CDR2 SYDVKM. This CDR3 is 14 amino acids long. The CDR3 DNA is TGTGCCAGCAGTTTTGGGGAGGGTTTGGACGAGCAGTACTTC. Protein product: CASSFGEGLDEQYF.

The rearrangement joins TRBV28 to TRBJ1-1; 8 bases are shared with TRBD1. The CDR3 contains 13 residues. Germline V CDR1 and CDR2: MDHEN, SYDVKM. The V gene end was trimmed by 6 bases and the J gene end by 6 bases; junction bases not matched to a gene: 6. Written as DNA, the CDR3 is TGTGCCAGCAGCCTGGACAGGGAGGCTGAAGCTTTCTTT. Its protein is CASSLDREAEAFF. The full variable domain, its missing parts supplied by reference TRBV28 and TRBJ1-1, is DVKVTQSSRYLVKRTGEKVFLECVQDMDHENMFWYRQDPGLGLRLIYFSYDVKMKEKGDIPEGYSVSREKKERFSLILESASTNQTSMYLCASSLDREAEAFFGQGTRLTVV.

This chain uses TRBV6-5 with TRBJ2-1, with a weak D call TRBD1 (6 bases). The CDR3 length is 16 residues. The V gene's germline CDR1 is MNHEY and CDR2 SVGAGI. The ends were cut back, 2 bases at V and 1 base at J, with 12 bases in the middle. The CDR3 nucleotides read TGTGCCAGCAGTTACAATCCAGGGGCATCCTACAATGAGCAGTTCTTC. This translates into CASSYNPGASYNEQFF.

This chain joins TRBV27 and TRBJ1-6; tentative D call: TRBD1 (5 bases). Germline CDR1 reads MNHEY; CDR2 reads SMNVEV (reference sequence). The CDR3 is made up of 14 amino acids. V was trimmed by 5 bases and J by 6 bases, leaving 11 bases between them. The CDR3 coding sequence is TGTGCCAGCAGTCTTCAGGGTGGTAATTCACCCCTCCACTTT. Translated, it gives CASSLQGGNSPLHF.

The chain's CDR3 is CASSRDRENNSPLHF. CDR3 bases: TGTGCCAGCAGTCGGGACAGGGAAAATAATTCACCCCTCCACTTT. The V gene is TRBV6-4, the J gene TRBJ1-6; 9 bases map to TRBD1. Per the germline V gene, CDR1 is MRHNA and CDR2 is SNTAGT. J lost 5 bases, V lost 5 bases, and 4 bases had no gene match. The CDR3 is 15 amino acids.

This sequence joins TRBV5-8 and TRBJ2-3, with unresolved D. The ends were cut back, 0 bases at V and 0 bases at J, with 8 bases in the middle. This CDR3 has 15 residues. Germline V gene lookup returns CDR1 SGHTS and CDR2 YDEGEE. The CDR3 sequence: CASSLGQISTDTQYF. For the CDR3, the DNA is TGTGCCAGCAGCTTGGGGCAGATTAGCACAGATACGCAGTATTTT.

The chain joins TRBV7-9 to TRBJ2-2; D not resolved. Germline V gene data show CDR1 as SEHNR and CDR2 as FQNEAQ (reference sequence). V lost 2 bases, J lost 3 bases, and 7 bases lay in between. CDR3 length: 14 residues. CDR3 protein: CASSLLADTGELFF. DNA of the CDR3: TGTGCCAGCAGCTTACTCGCAGACACCGGGGAGCTGTTTTTT.

This chain connects TRBV12-3 or TRBV12-4 to TRBJ1-1, with 8 positions matching TRBD1. This CDR3 is 13 amino acids long. V dropped 3 bases and J dropped 6; count of bases not matched to a gene: 3. This CDR3 is CASSLGDRSEAFF. For the CDR3, the DNA is TGTGCCAGCAGTTTGGGGGACAGGTCTGAAGCTTTCTTT.

Only one count was recorded for this clone. The V call is TRBV12-3 or TRBV12-4, the J call TRBJ1-2; TRBD1 matches 7 bases. The V segment lost 6 bases and the J segment 8 bases; nucleotides outside the gene matches: 6. The CDR3 extends over 12 amino acids. The CDR3 DNA reads as TGTGCCAGCAGCCTCGACAGGGCGGGCTACACCTTC. This translates into CASSLDRAGYTF.

CDR3 amino acids: CASSQSDSYGYTF. The CDR3 coding sequence is TGTGCCAGCAGTCAATCAGACAGCTATGGCTACACCTTC. The chain is built from TRBV27 and TRBJ1-2, with D possibly being TRBD1 (5 bases). Germline lookup yields CDR1 MNHEY and CDR2 SMNVEV (reference sequence). The CDR3 covers 13 residues. V was cut by 5 bases and J by 4 bases, with 11 bases left in between.

The CDR3 sequence is CAILQGGGANVLTF. CDR3 nucleotides: TGTGCCATACTACAGGGGGGTGGGGCCAACGTCCTGACTTTC. This chain joins TRBV7-8 and TRBJ2-6; 8 bases fit TRBD1. This CDR3 contains 14 residues. Germline-derived CDR1 and CDR2 are SGHVS and FQNEAQ. Losses at the gene ends were 10 bases for V and 3 bases for J; bases not matched to a gene: 5. Full variable domain (remainder filled in from reference TRBV7-8 and TRBJ2-6): GAGVSQSPRYKVAKRGQDVALRCDPISGHVSLFWYQQALGQGPEFLTYFQNEAQLDKSGLPSDRFFAERPEGSVSTLKIQRTQQEDSAVYLCAILQGGGANVLTFGAGSRLTVL.